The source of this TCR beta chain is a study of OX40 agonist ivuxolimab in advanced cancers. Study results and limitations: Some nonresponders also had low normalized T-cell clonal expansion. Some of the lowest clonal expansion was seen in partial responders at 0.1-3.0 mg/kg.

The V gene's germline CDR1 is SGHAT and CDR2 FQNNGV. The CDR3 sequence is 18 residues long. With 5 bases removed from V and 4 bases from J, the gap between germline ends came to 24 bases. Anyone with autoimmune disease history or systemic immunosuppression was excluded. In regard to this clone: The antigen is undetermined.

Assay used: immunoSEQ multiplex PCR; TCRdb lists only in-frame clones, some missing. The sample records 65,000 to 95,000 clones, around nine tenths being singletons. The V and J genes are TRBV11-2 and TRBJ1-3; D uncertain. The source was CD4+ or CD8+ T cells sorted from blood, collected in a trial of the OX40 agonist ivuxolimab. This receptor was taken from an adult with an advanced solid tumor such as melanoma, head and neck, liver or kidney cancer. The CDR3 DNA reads TGTGCCAGCAGCCCAGAAAGGGTCCCAAACGTTGGGGGAAACACCATATATTTT. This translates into CASSPERVPNVGGNTIYF.